Each of the 4 T cell receptor beta chains below was sequenced from the same sample in a study of blood T cell repertoires in COVID-19. Generated by immunoSEQ multiplex PCR, the TCRdb table keeps only in-frame clones and is missing some. The sample yields 9,000 to 15,000 clones, over 75% seen once. Sequenced sample: peripheral blood. These receptor sequences come from a man at least 80 years old with acute or convalescent COVID-19.

The chain has TRBV19 and TRBJ2-7, with 7 bases lining up with TRBD1. The germline CDR1 and CDR2 sequences are LNHDA and SQIVND (reference sequence). This CDR3 region has 13 residues. Losses at the gene ends were 4 bases for V and 3 bases for J; bases not matched to a gene: 3. The chain's CDR3 is CASSKGDSYEQYF. The DNA for the CDR3 is TGTGCCAGTAGTAAGGGGGACAGCTACGAGCAGTACTTC.

V is TRBV9 and J is TRBJ1-1, with unresolved D. CDR3 size: 13 residues. Germline V gives CDR1 SGDLS, CDR2 YYNGEE. Trimming took off 4 bases at V and 1 base at J, with 8 bases between the two ends. This CDR3 reads CASSTEPNTEAFF. The CDR3 DNA reads as TGTGCCAGCAGCACAGAGCCGAACACTGAAGCTTTCTTT. The entire variable domain, with the rest obtained from reference TRBV9 and TRBJ1-1, is as follows: DSGVTQTPKHLITATGQRVTLRCSPRSGDLSVYWYQQSLDQGLQFLIQYYNGEERAKGNILERFSAQQFPDLHSELNLSSLELGDSALYFCASSTEPNTEAFFGQGTRLTVV.

CDR3 loop: CASSQARGGLYNEQFF. CDR3 coding DNA: TGCGCCAGCAGCCAAGCGCGGGGGGGCCTTTACAATGAGCAGTTCTTC. V and J are TRBV4-3 and TRBJ2-1, with 9 bases fitting TRBD2. Germline V CDR1 and CDR2: LGHNA, YSLEER. Trimming removed 1 base from V and 4 bases from J; junction bases left unmatched: 5. The CDR3 is 16 amino acids.

This chain connects TRBV18 to TRBJ2-1; TRBD1 aligns across 10 bases. Germline lookup yields CDR1 KGHSH and CDR2 LQKENI. The CDR3 sequence is 15 residues long. The V and J ends lost 2 bases and 7 bases, in that order; junction bases with no gene match: 5. CDR3 DNA sequence: TGTGCCAGCTCACCAGTGGGACAGGGGTTGAATGAGCAGTTCTTC. Amino acid sequence: CASSPVGQGLNEQFF.